Each of the 21 T cell receptor beta chains below was sequenced from the same sample in a study of cytomegalovirus exposure and HLA in healthy donors. Vbeta (60) and Jbeta (13) primers were used in the PCR. Here immunoSEQ multiplex PCR was the method, and the copy in TCRdb shows in-frame clones only, minus some. The repertoire consists of 180,000 or so clones, with 86% occurring once and the leading ten covering roughly 0.32%. The sequenced sample was PBMCs. These receptors were obtained from a woman aged 25 to 45 in good health and CMV-seronegative.

This clone is a singleton in its sample. One end of the junction varies from germline; a read error may be responsible. The same CDR3 arises from other DNA sequences in this sample as well. This chain links TRBV5-6 with TRBJ2-1, with TRBD1 identical over 7 bases. Germline-derived CDR1 and CDR2 are SGHDT and YYEEEE. The CDR3 is 14 residues long. CDR3: CASSLDPPRGEQFF. CDR3 nucleotide sequence: TGTGCCAGTAGCTTGGACCCTCCCAGGGGGGAGCAGTTCTTC. Full variable domain (outside the CDR3, taken from reference TRBV5-6 and TRBJ2-1): DAGVTQSPTHLIKTRGQQVTLRCSPKSGHDTVSWYQQALGQGPQFIFQYYEEEERQRGNFPDRFSGHQFPNYSSELNVNALLLGDSALYLCASSLDPPRGEQFFGPGTRLTVL.

The V call is TRBV4-1, the J call TRBJ2-3; TRBD2 aligns across 12 bases. Looked up from germline, CDR1 is MGHRA and CDR2 is YSYEKL. Trimming at V came to 1 base and at J to 5 bases, leaving 4 bases not matched to a gene. The CDR3 contains 16 residues. The CDR3 sequence: CASSQGLAGVLDTQYF. CDR3 nucleotide sequence: TGCGCCAGCAGCCAAGGACTAGCGGGAGTTTTAGATACGCAGTATTTT.

CDR3 in DNA: TGTGCCAGCAGCATAGGGCCGAAGGGTGGGGGGGCCGGGGAGCTGTTTTTT. Protein: CASSIGPKGGGAGELFF. The chain uses TRBV5-4 and TRBJ2-2; 7 bases agree with TRBD2. Unmatched junction bases numbered 15, after V lost 4 bases and J lost 6 bases. Germline CDR1 reads SGHNT; CDR2 reads YYREEE (reference sequence). This CDR3 comprises 17 residues.

The V call is TRBV6-1, the J call TRBJ2-7; no clear D. Between the trimmed V and J ends, which lost 1 base and 7 bases, there was a span of 5 bases. This CDR3 has 11 amino acids. The V gene's germline CDR1 is MNHNS and CDR2 SASEGT. The CDR3 sequence: CASSEGGEQYF. CDR3 bases: TGTGCCAGCAGTGAAGGAGGAGAGCAGTACTTC.

This sequence joins TRBV5-1 and TRBJ2-5; 12 bases line up with TRBD2. Trimming took 6 bases from V and 5 from J; bases not matched to a gene: 8. From germline, CDR1 is SGHRS and CDR2 YFSETQ. CDR3 length equals 15 residues. The CDR3 sequence is CASTPSGRAGETQYF. CDR3 in DNA: TGCGCCAGCACCCCTAGCGGGAGGGCCGGGGAGACCCAGTACTTC.

The chain recombines TRBV7-9 with TRBJ2-7, with D perhaps matching TRBD1 (6 bases). This CDR3 region has 15 residues. Trimming stripped 0 bases from V and 2 bases from J, with 11 bases between. Per the germline V gene, CDR1 is SEHNR and CDR2 is FQNEAQ (reference sequence). This chain's CDR3 is CASSLAQGRTYEQYF. In nucleotides, the CDR3 is TGTGCCAGCAGCTTAGCCCAGGGGCGAACCTACGAGCAGTACTTC.

The CDR3 DNA follows: TGTGCCAGCAGCGTAGAGGGGGCCTTCGGGGAGCAGTTCTTC. The encoded protein is CASSVEGAFGEQFF. The chain uses TRBV9 and TRBJ2-1; TRBD1 matches 7 bases. After removal of 0 bases from V and 10 bases from J, the junction contained 7 bases not matched to a gene. Germline V CDR1 and CDR2: SGDLS, YYNGEE. The CDR3 runs to 14 residues.

The chain couples TRBV5-1 to TRBJ2-7; possibly TRBD1 for D (5 bases). The germline CDR1 and CDR2 sequences are SGHRS and YFSETQ. V gave up 0 bases and J gave up 3 bases, with 13 bases separating them. This CDR3 is 15 amino acids long. The CDR3 bases are TGCGCCAGCAGCTTGGGGCCCACAGGTTACTACGAGCAGTACTTC. It yields the protein CASSLGPTGYYEQYF.

V is TRBV29-1 and J is TRBJ2-1, with a weak D call TRBD1 (6 bases). CDR3 length: 16 residues. Trimming removed 1 base at V and 0 bases at J, with 13 bases between. Germline V gives CDR1 SQVTM, CDR2 ANQGSEA. The CDR3 is CSVEGGSGDSYNEQFF. The CDR3 bases are TGCAGCGTTGAAGGGGGGTCAGGGGACTCCTACAATGAGCAGTTCTTC.

This chain links TRBV19 with TRBJ1-4; 10 nucleotides line up with TRBD1. This CDR3 spans 14 amino acids. Germline V gene lookup returns CDR1 LNHDA and CDR2 SQIVND (reference sequence). V lost 1 base to trimming and J lost 12 bases; unmatched junction nucleotides: 5. CDR3 bases: TGTGCCAGTAGTATAGGCTCCGGGACAGGGGAACTGTTTTTT. Protein product: CASSIGSGTGELFF.

This chain uses TRBV7-2 with TRBJ1-1, with TRBD1 matching 9 bases. The V segment lost 5 bases and the J segment 5 bases; nucleotides outside the gene matches: 12. The CDR3 covers 16 residues. CDR1 and CDR2 from the germline V gene are SGHTA and FQGNSA. The CDR3 bases are TGTGCCAGCAGCCCCCGGGGACAGGGAGTAAGTACTGAAGCTTTCTTT. Translated: CASSPRGQGVSTEAFF.

DNA of the CDR3: TGCGCCAGCAGCGCACGACAGGGCCCTGGGGCCAACGTCCTGACTTTC. This sequence encodes CASSARQGPGANVLTF. The rearrangement links TRBV5-1 to TRBJ2-6, with 7 bases aligning to TRBD1. V trimming: 4 bases; J trimming: 2 bases; junction bases outside the gene matches: 6. Per the germline V gene, CDR1 is SGHRS and CDR2 is YFSETQ. The CDR3 is made up of 16 amino acids.

CDR3 nucleotide sequence: TGCAGCGTTGAAGGGCGGGGGGACGGAGCGTATGGCTACACCTTC. Residues: CSVEGRGDGAYGYTF. The chain links TRBV29-1 to TRBJ1-2, with D possibly matching TRBD1 (5 bases). This CDR3 is built from 15 residues. V gave up 1 base and J gave up 5 bases, with 17 bases separating them. Germline CDR1 SQVTM, CDR2 ANQGSEA.

The chain's CDR3 is CASSLARQSETQYF. As DNA, the CDR3 is TGCGCCAGCAGCTTGGCGAGGCAGTCAGAGACCCAGTACTTC. The rearrangement joins TRBV5-1 to TRBJ2-5; unclear D gene. Trimming took 0 bases from V and 4 from J, leaving 10 bases between them. The germline CDR1 and CDR2 sequences are SGHRS and YFSETQ. The CDR3 runs 14 residues.

V is TRBV6-5 and J is TRBJ2-7; the match to TRBD1 covers 9 bases. Losses at the gene ends were 6 bases for V and 7 bases for J; bases not matched to a gene: 10. CDR3 length: 14 residues. Germline loops: CDR1 MNHEY, CDR2 SVGAGI. The CDR3 reads CASSAGTGLLEQYF. CDR3 bases: TGTGCCAGCAGCGCCGGGACAGGGTTGTTAGAGCAGTACTTC.

As for this clone: Sequence at one end of the junction differs from germline and may be a read error. J is TRBJ1-2 and V is TRBV6-1; TRBD1 is a possible D gene (5 bases). The CDR3 is made up of 11 amino acids. The V gene's germline CDR1 is MNHNS and CDR2 SASEGT. The CDR3 DNA is TGTGCCAGCAAAGGGGTTTATGTCTACACCTTC. The encoded protein is CASKGVYVYTF.

The rearrangement uses TRBV28 and TRBJ2-7; the D is unclear. The CDR3 runs to 12 residues. Germline V gene lookup returns CDR1 MDHEN and CDR2 SYDVKM. Between the trimmed V and J ends, which lost 5 bases and 0 bases, there was a span of 5 bases. The CDR3 sequence is CASSGSSYEQYF. CDR3 sequence (DNA): TGTGCCAGCAGTGGCAGCTCCTACGAGCAGTACTTC. The variable domain in full, with the rest retrieved from reference TRBV28 and TRBJ2-7, is DVKVTQSSRYLVKRTGEKVFLECVQDMDHENMFWYRQDPGLGLRLIYFSYDVKMKEKGDIPEGYSVSREKKERFSLILESASTNQTSMYLCASSGSSYEQYFGPGTRLTVT.

The chain carries TRBV28 and TRBJ2-7; D is perhaps TRBD2 (5 bases). The CDR3 sequence is 15 residues long. V was shortened by 7 bases and J by 5 bases, with 21 bases between the two germline ends. CDR1 MDHEN and CDR2 SYDVKM come from the germline V gene. Here the CDR3 reads CASTSRRNGIHEQYF. The CDR3 DNA follows: TGTGCCAGCACCTCCCGGAGGAATGGGATCCACGAGCAGTACTTC.

J is TRBJ2-5 and V is TRBV28; D uncertain. The V gene lost 5 bases and the J gene lost 1 base, with 11 bases spanning the gap. Germline V gene lookup returns CDR1 MDHEN and CDR2 SYDVKM. The CDR3 loop spans 14 amino acids. CDR3 nucleotide sequence: TGTGCCAGCAGTCACCAGGTGCGCCAAGAGACCCAGTACTTC. Residues: CASSHQVRQETQYF.

V gene TRBV5-6 combines with J gene TRBJ2-7; maybe TRBD2 (6 bases). The CDR3 sequence is 14 residues long. Trimming left V 4 bases short and J 2 bases short, with 13 bases between. Germline CDR1 and CDR2: SGHDT and YYEEEE. CDR3 bases: TGTGCCAGCAGCCACTCCTGGGGGGCCTACGAGCAGTACTTC. Translation gives CASSHSWGAYEQYF.

This chain joins TRBV6-1 and TRBJ2-2; no firm D call. V was cut by 11 bases and J by 0 bases, with 10 bases left in between. CDR1 MNHNS and CDR2 SASEGT come from the germline V gene. CDR3 length: 13 amino acids. The CDR3 reads CASPTSNTGELFF. DNA of the CDR3: TGTGCCTCACCCACTTCGAACACCGGGGAGCTGTTTTTT.